This TCR beta chain was obtained from a study of spatial heterogeneity in lung cancer. Looking at the study overall: Detection consistently yielded more beta chains than alpha chains.

This clonotype has a handful of counts. Its cognate antigen is unknown. The CDR3 is made up of 15 amino acids. Germline V gene sequence: CDR1 SGDLS, CDR2 YYNGEE. V was pared by 0 bases and J by 2 bases, with 10 bases between. Whole-study findings and limits: Ubiquitous, expanded tumor-derived TCRs were more frequently observed in blood at resection than at follow-up.

Time point here: sample taken at primary tumor resection. Unsorted samples of tumor, nontumor lung or frozen PBMC had their whole RNA sequenced. The donors comprised about 69 untreated early-stage non-small cell lung cancer patients. Each TCR cDNA molecule carried a unique molecular identifier. Via MiXCR, TCRdb re-called the 5' RACE reads, giving one row per CDR3 protein. The table shows some 70,000 distinct CDR3 sequences, with about 14% occurring only once. The clonotype comes from a male donor with early-stage non-small cell lung cancer. This specimen was PBMCs, taken at surgery. This chain links TRBV9 with TRBJ2-3; D could derive from TRBD1 or TRBD2 (5 bases each). CDR3: CASSVVGAPTDTQYF. The CDR3 DNA reads TGTGCCAGCAGCGTAGTCGGGGCTCCCACAGATACGCAGTATTTT. Filled out from reference TRBV9 and TRBJ2-3, the complete variable domain reads DSGVTQTPKHLITATGQRVTLRCSPRSGDLSVYWYQQSLDQGLQFLIQYYNGEERAKGNILERFSAQQFPDLHSELNLSSLELGDSALYFCASSVVGAPTDTQYFGPGTRLTVL.